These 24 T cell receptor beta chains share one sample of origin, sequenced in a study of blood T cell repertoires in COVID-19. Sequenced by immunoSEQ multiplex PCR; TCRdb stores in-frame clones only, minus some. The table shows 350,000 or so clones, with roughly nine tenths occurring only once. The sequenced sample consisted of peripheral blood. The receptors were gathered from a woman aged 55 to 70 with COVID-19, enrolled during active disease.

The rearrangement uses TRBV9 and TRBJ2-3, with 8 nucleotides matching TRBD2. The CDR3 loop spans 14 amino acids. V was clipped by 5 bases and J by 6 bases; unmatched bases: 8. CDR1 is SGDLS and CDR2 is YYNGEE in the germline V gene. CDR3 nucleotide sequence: TGTGCCAGCAGTGCCGGGGGGGCCCTCGATACGCAGTATTTT. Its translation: CASSAGGALDTQYF.

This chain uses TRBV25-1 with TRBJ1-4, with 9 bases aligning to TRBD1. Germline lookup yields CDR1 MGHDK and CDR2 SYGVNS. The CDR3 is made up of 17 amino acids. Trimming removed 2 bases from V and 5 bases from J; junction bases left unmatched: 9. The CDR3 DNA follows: TGTGCCAGCAGTGAAAAGGGACAGGGAGTTCTAAATGAAAAACTGTTTTTT. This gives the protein CASSEKGQGVLNEKLFF. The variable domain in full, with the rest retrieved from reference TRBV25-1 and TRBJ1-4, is EADIYQTPRYLVIGTGKKITLECSQTMGHDKMYWYQQDPGMELHLIHYSYGVNSTEKGDLSSESTVSRIRTEHFPLTLESARPSHTSQYLCASSEKGQGVLNEKLFFGSGTQLSVL.

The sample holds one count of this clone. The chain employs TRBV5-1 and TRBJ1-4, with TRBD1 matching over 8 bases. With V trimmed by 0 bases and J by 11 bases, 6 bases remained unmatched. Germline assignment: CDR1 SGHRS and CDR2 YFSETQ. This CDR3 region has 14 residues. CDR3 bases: TGCGCCAGCAGCTTGGCAGGGGGCGCGGACAAACTGTTTTTT. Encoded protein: CASSLAGGADKLFF.

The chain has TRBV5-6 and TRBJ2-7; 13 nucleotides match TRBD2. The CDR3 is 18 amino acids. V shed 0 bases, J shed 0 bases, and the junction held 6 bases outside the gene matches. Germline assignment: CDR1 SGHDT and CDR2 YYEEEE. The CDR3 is CASSLVSGTSGDSYEQYF. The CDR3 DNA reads TGTGCCAGCAGCTTGGTCTCCGGGACTAGCGGGGACTCCTACGAGCAGTACTTC.

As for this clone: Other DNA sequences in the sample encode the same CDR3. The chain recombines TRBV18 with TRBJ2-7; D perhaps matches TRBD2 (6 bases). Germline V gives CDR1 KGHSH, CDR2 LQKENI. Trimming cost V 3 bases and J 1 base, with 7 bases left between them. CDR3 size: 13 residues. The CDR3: CASSPGGSYEQYF. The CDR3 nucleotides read TGTGCCAGCTCACCGGGGGGATCCTACGAGCAGTACTTC. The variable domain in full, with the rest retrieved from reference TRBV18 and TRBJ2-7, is NAGVMQNPRHLVRRRGQEARLRCSPMKGHSHVYWYRQLPEEGLKFMVYLQKENIIDESGMPKERFSAEFPKEGPSILRIQQVVRGDSAAYFCASSPGGSYEQYFGPGTRLTVT.

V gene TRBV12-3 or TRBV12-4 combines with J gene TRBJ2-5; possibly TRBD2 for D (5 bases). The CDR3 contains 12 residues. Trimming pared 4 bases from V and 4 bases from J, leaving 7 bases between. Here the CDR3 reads CASSSRGETQYF. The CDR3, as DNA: TGTGCCAGCAGTTCTCGGGGAGAGACCCAGTACTTC.

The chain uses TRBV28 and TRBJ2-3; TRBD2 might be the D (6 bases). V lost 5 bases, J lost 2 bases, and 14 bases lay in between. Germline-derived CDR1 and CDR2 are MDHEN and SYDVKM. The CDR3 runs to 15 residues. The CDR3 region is CASSPGRLVTDTQYF. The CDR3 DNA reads TGTGCCAGCAGTCCAGGGAGGCTTGTCACAGATACGCAGTATTTT.

In nucleotides, the CDR3 is TGTGCCACCGAGATAGGGGGGGGGAACACTGAAGCTTTCTTT. Its protein product is CATEIGGGNTEAFF. This rearrangement joins TRBV28 to TRBJ1-1, with D possibly matching TRBD1 (6 bases). This CDR3 region has 14 residues. Germline V gene sequence: CDR1 MDHEN, CDR2 SYDVKM. Trimming pared 10 bases from V and 1 base from J, leaving 16 bases between. The entire variable domain, with the rest obtained from reference TRBV28 and TRBJ1-1, is as follows: DVKVTQSSRYLVKRTGEKVFLECVQDMDHENMFWYRQDPGLGLRLIYFSYDVKMKEKGDIPEGYSVSREKKERFSLILESASTNQTSMYLCATEIGGGNTEAFFGQGTRLTVV.

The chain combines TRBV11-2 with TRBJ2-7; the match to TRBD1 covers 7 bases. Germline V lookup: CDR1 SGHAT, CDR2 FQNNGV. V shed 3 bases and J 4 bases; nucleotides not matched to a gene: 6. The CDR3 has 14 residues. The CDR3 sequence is CASSFDRAPYEQYF. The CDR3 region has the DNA TGTGCCAGCAGCTTTGACAGGGCCCCTTACGAGCAGTACTTC. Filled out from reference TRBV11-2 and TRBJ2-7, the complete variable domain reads EAGVAQSPRYKIIEKRQSVAFWCNPISGHATLYWYQQILGQGPKLLIQFQNNGVVDDSQLPKDRFSAERLKGVDSTLKIQPAKLEDSAVYLCASSFDRAPYEQYFGPGTRLTVT.

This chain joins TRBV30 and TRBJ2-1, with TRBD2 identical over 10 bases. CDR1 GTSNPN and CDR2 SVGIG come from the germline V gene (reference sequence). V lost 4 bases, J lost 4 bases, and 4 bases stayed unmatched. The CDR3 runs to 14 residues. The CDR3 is CAWKLAGQYNEQFF. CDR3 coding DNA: TGTGCCTGGAAACTAGCGGGGCAATACAATGAGCAGTTCTTC.

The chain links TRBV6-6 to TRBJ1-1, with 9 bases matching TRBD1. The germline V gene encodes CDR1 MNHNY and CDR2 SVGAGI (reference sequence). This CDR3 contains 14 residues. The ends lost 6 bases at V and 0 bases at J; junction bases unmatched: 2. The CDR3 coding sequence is TGTGCCAGCAGAACAGGGGGCTTGAACACTGAAGCTTTCTTT. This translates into CASRTGGLNTEAFF.

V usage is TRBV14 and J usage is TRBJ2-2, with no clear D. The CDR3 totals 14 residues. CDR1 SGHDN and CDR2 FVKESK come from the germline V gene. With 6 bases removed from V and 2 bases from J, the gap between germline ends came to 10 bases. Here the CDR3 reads CASSLVFNTGELFF. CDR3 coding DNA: TGTGCCAGCAGTCTCGTGTTCAACACCGGGGAGCTGTTTTTT.

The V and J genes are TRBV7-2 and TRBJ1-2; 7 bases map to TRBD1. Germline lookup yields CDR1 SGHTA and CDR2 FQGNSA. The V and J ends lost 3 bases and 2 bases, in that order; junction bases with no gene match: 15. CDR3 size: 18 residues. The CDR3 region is CASSLSRSARGFNYGYTF. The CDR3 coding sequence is TGTGCCAGCAGCTTGAGTCGCAGTGCCAGGGGGTTCAACTATGGCTACACCTTC.

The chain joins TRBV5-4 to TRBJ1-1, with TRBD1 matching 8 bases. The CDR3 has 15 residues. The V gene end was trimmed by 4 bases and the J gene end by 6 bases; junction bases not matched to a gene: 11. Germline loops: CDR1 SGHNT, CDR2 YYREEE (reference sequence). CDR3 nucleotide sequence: TGTGCCAGCAGCCAGAAGACAGGGGATGTAGCTGAAGCTTTCTTT. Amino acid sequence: CASSQKTGDVAEAFF.

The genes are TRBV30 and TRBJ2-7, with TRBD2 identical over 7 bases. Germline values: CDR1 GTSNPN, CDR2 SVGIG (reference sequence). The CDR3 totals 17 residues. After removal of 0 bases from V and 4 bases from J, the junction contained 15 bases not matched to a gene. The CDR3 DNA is TGTGCCTGGAGTGTACGGACGGCGGGGCAGGGAGGGTACGAGCAGTACTTC. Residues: CAWSVRTAGQGGYEQYF. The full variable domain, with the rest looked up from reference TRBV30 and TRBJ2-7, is SQTIHQWPATLVQPVGSPLSLECTVEGTSNPNLYWYRQAAGRGLQLLFYSVGIGQISSEVPQNLSASRPQDRQFILSSKKLLLSDSGFYLCAWSVRTAGQGGYEQYFGPGTRLTVT.

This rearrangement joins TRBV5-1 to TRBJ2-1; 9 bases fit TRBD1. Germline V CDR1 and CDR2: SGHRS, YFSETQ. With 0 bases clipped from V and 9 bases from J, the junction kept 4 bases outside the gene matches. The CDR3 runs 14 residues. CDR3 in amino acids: CASSLEGTGSEQFF. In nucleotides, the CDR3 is TGCGCCAGCAGCTTGGAGGGGACAGGGTCTGAGCAGTTCTTC.

This CDR3 is CASSEGLAAFF. The CDR3 DNA sequence: TGTGCCAGCAGTGAGGGGCTGGCGGCTTTCTTT. The V gene is TRBV6-1, the J gene TRBJ1-1, with a weak D call TRBD1 (5 bases). Trimming cost V 3 bases and J 11 bases, with 10 bases left between them. Germline values: CDR1 MNHNS, CDR2 SASEGT. This CDR3 spans 11 amino acids.

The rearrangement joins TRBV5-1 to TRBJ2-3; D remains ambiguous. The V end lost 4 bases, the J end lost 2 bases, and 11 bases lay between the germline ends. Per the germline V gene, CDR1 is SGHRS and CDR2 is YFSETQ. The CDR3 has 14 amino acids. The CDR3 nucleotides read TGCGCCAGCAGCCAAACACCCTTCACAGATACGCAGTATTTT. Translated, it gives CASSQTPFTDTQYF.

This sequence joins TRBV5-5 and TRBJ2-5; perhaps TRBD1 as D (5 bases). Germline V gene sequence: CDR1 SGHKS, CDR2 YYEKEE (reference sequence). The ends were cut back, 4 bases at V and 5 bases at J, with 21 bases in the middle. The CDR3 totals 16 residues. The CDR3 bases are TGTGCCAGCAGCCGTCAGGGCAGGCTTATGGGGGAGACCCAGTACTTC. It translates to CASSRQGRLMGETQYF.

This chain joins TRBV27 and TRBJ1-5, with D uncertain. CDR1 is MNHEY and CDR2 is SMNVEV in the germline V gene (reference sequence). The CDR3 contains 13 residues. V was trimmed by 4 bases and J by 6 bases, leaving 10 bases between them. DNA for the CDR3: TGTGCCAGCAGTTCAGGCAGCCGTCAGCCCCAGCATTTT. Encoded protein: CASSSGSRQPQHF.

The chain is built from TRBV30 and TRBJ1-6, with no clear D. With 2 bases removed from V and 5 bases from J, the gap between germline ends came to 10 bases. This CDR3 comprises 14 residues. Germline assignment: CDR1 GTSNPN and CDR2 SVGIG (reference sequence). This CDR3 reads CAWSLGVNNSPLHF. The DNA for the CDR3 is TGTGCCTGGAGTTTGGGAGTAAATAATTCACCCCTCCACTTT.

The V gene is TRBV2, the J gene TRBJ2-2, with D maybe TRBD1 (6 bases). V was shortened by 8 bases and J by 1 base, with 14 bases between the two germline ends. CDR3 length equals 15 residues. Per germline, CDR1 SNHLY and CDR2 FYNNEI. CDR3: CASQQQGLNTGELFF. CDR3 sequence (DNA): TGTGCCAGCCAACAGCAGGGGCTGAACACCGGGGAGCTGTTTTTT.

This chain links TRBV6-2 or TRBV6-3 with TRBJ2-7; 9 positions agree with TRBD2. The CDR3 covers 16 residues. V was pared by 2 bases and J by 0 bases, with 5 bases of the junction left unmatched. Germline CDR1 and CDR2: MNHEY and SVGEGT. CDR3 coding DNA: TGTGCCAGCAGTTACATTAGCGGGGGTCCCTCCTACGAGCAGTACTTC. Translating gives CASSYISGGPSYEQYF.

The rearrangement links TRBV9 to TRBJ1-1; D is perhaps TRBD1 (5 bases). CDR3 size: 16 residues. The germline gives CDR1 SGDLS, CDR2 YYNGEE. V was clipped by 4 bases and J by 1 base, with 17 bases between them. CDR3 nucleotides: TGTGCCAGCAGCCCCATTCCAGGGCACTCGAACACTGAAGCTTTCTTT. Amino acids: CASSPIPGHSNTEAFF.